This T cell receptor beta chain was recovered during a study of blood T cell repertoires in COVID-19. On the study more broadly: Samples came from the United States, Italy and Spain, spanning acute and convalescent COVID-19.

Sequenced by immunoSEQ multiplex PCR; TCRdb stores in-frame clones only, minus some. Of 95,000 to 150,000 clones listed, about two thirds are singletons. For this clone: The same CDR3 is also encoded by other DNA sequences in this sample.

Germline CDR1 and CDR2: SEHNR and FQNEAQ (reference sequence). This CDR3 is 14 amino acids long. Trimming left V 2 bases short and J 0 bases short, with 6 bases between. Sequencing was carried out using peripheral blood. The V call is TRBV7-9, the J call TRBJ2-3; a weak D match, TRBD2 (5 bases). This receptor was taken from a human donor with acute or convalescent COVID-19. The donor label of this sample is uncertain. The CDR3 is CASSLRGSTDTQYF. Written as DNA, the CDR3 is TGTGCCAGCAGCTTAAGAGGGAGCACAGATACGCAGTATTTT.